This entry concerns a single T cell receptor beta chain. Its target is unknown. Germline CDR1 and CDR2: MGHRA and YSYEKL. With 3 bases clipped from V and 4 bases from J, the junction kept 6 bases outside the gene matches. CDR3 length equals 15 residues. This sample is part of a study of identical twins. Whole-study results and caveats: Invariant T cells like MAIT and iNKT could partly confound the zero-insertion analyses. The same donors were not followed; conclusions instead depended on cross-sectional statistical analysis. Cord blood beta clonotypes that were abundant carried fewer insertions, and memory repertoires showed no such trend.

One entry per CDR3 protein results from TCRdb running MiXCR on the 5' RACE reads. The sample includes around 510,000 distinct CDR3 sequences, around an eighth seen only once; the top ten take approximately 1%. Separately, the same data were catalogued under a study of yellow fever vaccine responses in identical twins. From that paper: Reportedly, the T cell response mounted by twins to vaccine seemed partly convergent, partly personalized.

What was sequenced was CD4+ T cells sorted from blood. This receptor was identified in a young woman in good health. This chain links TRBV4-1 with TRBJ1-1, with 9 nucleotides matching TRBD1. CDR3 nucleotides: TGCGCCAGCAGCCACTCACAGGGGGCCGGCACTGAAGCTTTCTTT. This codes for CASSHSQGAGTEAFF.